One sample yielded the 31 T cell receptor beta chains listed below, sequenced in a study of early T cells in non-severe SARS-CoV-2 infection. From the 5' RACE reads, TCRdb called clonotypes with MiXCR, one entry per CDR3 protein. The profile shows 60,000 to 70,000 distinct CDR3 sequences, approximately 6.1% of them singletons. Source: whole blood, taken at baseline. Receptors were obtained from an adult who was a healthcare worker with PCR-confirmed SARS-CoV-2 infection or an uninfected control (not recorded which).

The chain links TRBV20-1 to TRBJ1-1; no clear D. Germline CDR1 reads DFQATT; CDR2 reads SNEGSKA (reference sequence). V was trimmed by 5 bases and J by 7 bases, leaving 23 bases between them. The CDR3 has 15 amino acids. CDR3 nucleotides: TGCAGTGCTCCCTTTTCCCTGGGTAGTCCCGGTGAAGCTTTCTTT. Protein sequence: CSAPFSLGSPGEAFF.

The chain carries TRBV6-5 and TRBJ1-2; 7 nucleotides align to TRBD1. Germline V CDR1 and CDR2: MNHEY, SVGAGI. This CDR3 has 17 residues. The ends lost 0 bases at V and 0 bases at J; junction bases unmatched: 7. CDR3 in DNA: TGTGCCAGCAGTTACTCTGGACAGGCCAGCGCTAACTATGGCTACACCTTC. The encoded protein is CASSYSGQASANYGYTF.

This clonotype has a count of ten or more. The J gene is TRBJ2-1, the V gene TRBV20-1; tentative D call: TRBD1 (6 bases). V dropped 5 bases and J dropped 6 bases, with 17 bases sitting between them. Germline CDR1 reads DFQATT; CDR2 reads SNEGSKA (reference sequence). There are 14 residues in the CDR3. CDR3 nucleotide sequence: TGCAGTGCTCCCGGACAGACGAGAATCAATGAGCAGTTCTTC. Protein sequence: CSAPGQTRINEQFF.

The genes are TRBV5-8 and TRBJ2-2; D gene uncertain. Deletions cut 0 bases from V and 7 bases from J, with 10 bases between. In germline, CDR1 is SGHTS, CDR2 YDEGEE. CDR3 length equals 14 residues. The CDR3 region is CASSLGQGGGELFF. CDR3 coding DNA: TGTGCCAGCAGCTTGGGACAAGGTGGCGGGGAGCTGTTTTTT.

This clonotype was picked up many times. The genes are TRBV6-6 and TRBJ2-3, with 10 bases aligning to TRBD1. Trimming took 1 base from V and 1 from J; bases not matched to a gene: 5. This CDR3 has 17 residues. CDR1 is MNHNY, CDR2 SVGAGI, per germline (reference sequence). CDR3 nucleotides: TGTGCCAGCAGTTACTTCCCCGGGACAGGGGGCACAGATACGCAGTATTTT. It encodes CASSYFPGTGGTDTQYF.

This clonotype was observed many times. The V call is TRBV28, the J call TRBJ2-3; 10 nucleotides line up with TRBD2. Germline loops: CDR1 MDHEN, CDR2 SYDVKM. This CDR3 is built from 18 residues. V trimming: 4 bases; J trimming: 5 bases; junction bases outside the gene matches: 15. Here the CDR3 reads CASSSVTFLAGVLDTQYF. DNA of the CDR3: TGTGCCAGCAGTTCTGTGACTTTTCTAGCGGGAGTTTTAGATACGCAGTATTTT.

This clonotype was counted a few times. V and J are TRBV29-1 and TRBJ2-3, with 9 bases fitting TRBD2. J gave up 2 bases and V 7 bases, and 10 bases lay outside the gene matches. The CDR3 totals 15 residues. In germline, CDR1 is SQVTM, CDR2 ANQGSEA. CDR3 nucleotide sequence: TGCAGCGCGAAACTAACTAGCGGGTCCACAGATACGCAGTATTTT. Protein: CSAKLTSGSTDTQYF.

This chain links TRBV6-2 or TRBV6-3 with TRBJ2-7; tentatively, D is TRBD1 or TRBD2 (5 bases each). This CDR3 contains 20 residues. Germline V lookup: CDR1 MNHEY, CDR2 SVGEGT. V was clipped by 0 bases and J by 4 bases, with 28 bases between them. The CDR3, as DNA: TGTGCCAGCAGTTACTCGACGTCCTCGGGGCACACCGAGAGATCTTACGAGCAGTACTTC. Translating it yields CASSYSTSSGHTERSYEQYF.

This clonotype came up a few times. V usage is TRBV5-1 and J usage is TRBJ1-5; D is ambiguous. The V and J ends lost 0 bases and 8 bases respectively, with 15 bases between them. The CDR3 extends over 15 amino acids. Germline lookup yields CDR1 SGHRS and CDR2 YFSETQ. CDR3 nucleotides: TGCGCCAGCAGCTTGGGTTCAGGACCGAAAGAGCCCCAGCATTTT. The encoded protein is CASSLGSGPKEPQHF.

This clonotype was detected many times. V usage is TRBV7-8 and J usage is TRBJ1-6, with TRBD1 matching over 7 bases. J lost 8 bases, V lost 4 bases, and 8 bases had no gene match. The germline V gene has CDR1 SGHVS and CDR2 FQNEAQ. The CDR3 is 15 residues long. The CDR3 sequence is CASSYPGGLDSPLHF. CDR3 DNA: TGTGCCAGCAGCTACCCAGGGGGACTGGATTCACCCCTCCACTTT.

This clonotype has at least ten counts. The chain has TRBV20-1 and TRBJ2-1; 8 bases are shared with TRBD2. Germline V gene data show CDR1 as DFQATT and CDR2 as SNEGSKA (reference sequence). The V gene end was trimmed by 5 bases and the J gene end by 3 bases; junction bases not matched to a gene: 15. CDR3 length: 17 residues. This CDR3 reads CSAGRRTSRTDYNEQFF. In DNA, the CDR3 is TGCAGTGCTGGACGTAGGACTAGCCGAACAGACTACAATGAGCAGTTCTTC.

The chain employs TRBV28 and TRBJ2-3; maybe TRBD2 (6 bases). CDR1 MDHEN and CDR2 SYDVKM come from the germline V gene. The V gene lost 5 bases and the J gene lost 4 bases, with 16 bases spanning the gap. This CDR3 spans 15 amino acids. In DNA, the CDR3 is TGTGCCAGCAGTCTTAGGCGACTAGTAGCAGATACGCAGTATTTT. This encodes CASSLRRLVADTQYF.

This clonotype came up many times. This sequence joins TRBV7-9 and TRBJ2-1; TRBD1 matches 7 bases. Germline CDR1 reads SEHNR; CDR2 reads FQNEAQ (reference sequence). This CDR3 spans 14 amino acids. Unmatched junction bases numbered 7, after V lost 7 bases and J lost 4 bases. CDR3 coding DNA: TGTGCCAGCATCCCGGGGACAGAGTACAATGAGCAGTTCTTC. Translated: CASIPGTEYNEQFF.

This clonotype has at least ten counts. The CDR3 coding sequence is TGTGCCAGCAGCCAAGTGGGACTAGCGGGAGGGTATGGGGACACCGGGGAGCTGTTTTTT. It encodes CASSQVGLAGGYGDTGELFF. V gene TRBV4-2 combines with J gene TRBJ2-2; 16 nucleotides match TRBD2. The CDR3 extends over 20 amino acids. After removal of 1 base from V and 3 bases from J, the junction contained 8 bases not matched to a gene. Per the germline V gene, CDR1 is LGHNA and CDR2 is YNFKEQ.

The chain has TRBV28 and TRBJ2-7; 10 bases are shared with TRBD1. CDR1 is MDHEN and CDR2 is SYDVKM in the germline V gene. This CDR3 region has 15 residues. Trimming removed 3 bases from V and 1 base from J; junction bases left unmatched: 3. CDR3 in DNA: TGTGCCAGCAGTTTCTCGGGACAGGGGTCCTACGAGCAGTACTTC. As protein: CASSFSGQGSYEQYF.

In its sample, this clonotype was seen a few times. The CDR3 nucleotides are TGTGCCAGCAGTTTAGGGGGAAGTGGGACTGAAGCTTTCTTT. It yields the protein CASSLGGSGTEAFF. J is TRBJ1-1 and V is TRBV28; a possible D gene is TRBD1 (5 bases). The CDR3 spans 14 residues. Trimming removed 2 bases at V and 5 bases at J, with 12 bases between. CDR1 and CDR2 from the germline V gene are MDHEN and SYDVKM.

The chain has TRBV6-5 and TRBJ2-1, with D unclear. With 4 bases removed from V and 4 bases from J, the gap between germline ends came to 5 bases. The CDR3 is made up of 12 amino acids. Per the germline V gene, CDR1 is MNHEY and CDR2 is SVGAGI. The CDR3 is CASSSLYNEQFF. The CDR3 DNA follows: TGTGCCAGCAGTTCCCTTTACAATGAGCAGTTCTTC.

V is TRBV10-3 and J is TRBJ1-2, with 12 bases lining up with TRBD1. V was clipped by 8 bases and J by 4 bases; unmatched bases: 11. The CDR3 runs to 16 residues. CDR1 ENHRY and CDR2 SYGVKD come from the germline V gene. Here the CDR3 DNA reads TGTGCCATCTCGGATTCCGGGACAGGGGGCTTCTATGGCTACACCTTC. It specifies CAISDSGTGGFYGYTF.

This clonotype was recorded at least ten times. The chain is built from TRBV9 and TRBJ1-2, with a weak D call TRBD1 (6 bases). The CDR3 consists of 15 residues. Germline V gene lookup returns CDR1 SGDLS and CDR2 YYNGEE. V was shortened by 3 bases and J by 8 bases, with 20 bases between the two germline ends. CDR3 loop: CASSAYVRGAEGYTF. CDR3 sequence (DNA): TGTGCCAGCAGCGCCTACGTTCGGGGGGCTGAGGGCTACACCTTC. The variable domain in full, with the rest retrieved from reference TRBV9 and TRBJ1-2, is DSGVTQTPKHLITATGQRVTLRCSPRSGDLSVYWYQQSLDQGLQFLIQYYNGEERAKGNILERFSAQQFPDLHSELNLSSLELGDSALYFCASSAYVRGAEGYTFGSGTRLTVV.

There are many counts of this clonotype. This chain uses TRBV28 with TRBJ2-7; tentative D call: TRBD2 (7 bases). Germline lookup yields CDR1 MDHEN and CDR2 SYDVKM. This CDR3 spans 17 amino acids. With 5 bases removed from V and 2 bases from J, the gap between germline ends came to 22 bases. CDR3 sequence (DNA): TGTGCCAGCAGTAACCCCTCTAGACTAGGGGGGGCCTACGAGCAGTACTTC. Its translation is CASSNPSRLGGAYEQYF. The complete variable domain, with remaining parts taken from reference TRBV28 and TRBJ2-7, reads DVKVTQSSRYLVKRTGEKVFLECVQDMDHENMFWYRQDPGLGLRLIYFSYDVKMKEKGDIPEGYSVSREKKERFSLILESASTNQTSMYLCASSNPSRLGGAYEQYFGPGTRLTVT.

The genes are TRBV9 and TRBJ1-1, with TRBD1 matching over 7 bases. V was pared by 4 bases and J by 6 bases, with 6 bases of the junction left unmatched. The CDR3 runs to 13 residues. Germline assignment: CDR1 SGDLS and CDR2 YYNGEE. In nucleotides, the CDR3 is TGTGCCAGCAGCATACGACAGGGTTCTGAAGCTTTCTTT. It translates to CASSIRQGSEAFF.

This clonotype was seen ten or more times. V usage is TRBV7-2 and J usage is TRBJ2-5, with D possibly being TRBD1 (5 bases). V shed 0 bases and J shed 5 bases, with 10 bases lying between them. In germline, CDR1 is SGHTA, CDR2 FQGNSA. The CDR3 consists of 14 residues. The DNA for the CDR3 is TGTGCCAGCAGCTTAGCGGTGACAGAGGAGACCCAGTACTTC. As protein: CASSLAVTEETQYF.

V is TRBV11-2 and J is TRBJ2-7; D gene ambiguous. This CDR3 has 15 amino acids. The V end was cut by 2 bases, the J end by 3 bases, with 14 bases between. The V gene's germline CDR1 is SGHAT and CDR2 FQNNGV. The CDR3 reads CASSLTDNERYEQYF. The CDR3 DNA sequence: TGTGCCAGCAGCTTAACCGACAACGAGCGCTACGAGCAGTACTTC.

The chain links TRBV5-1 to TRBJ2-2; TRBD2 matches 7 bases. Germline V gives CDR1 SGHRS, CDR2 YFSETQ. The ends lost 6 bases at V and 2 bases at J; junction bases unmatched: 7. There are 15 residues in the CDR3. This CDR3 reads CASKGLAENTGELFF. CDR3 DNA sequence: TGCGCCAGCAAAGGGCTAGCGGAAAACACCGGGGAGCTGTTTTTT.

There are many counts of this clonotype. The rearrangement uses TRBV20-1 and TRBJ1-6; 8 bases match TRBD1. Per germline, CDR1 DFQATT and CDR2 SNEGSKA (reference sequence). CDR3 length: 15 amino acids. Germline trimming cut 3 bases from V and 10 bases from J; bases unmatched to any gene: 11. The CDR3 protein is CSASPGGAGNSPLHF. The DNA for the CDR3 is TGCAGTGCTAGCCCAGGGGGCGCGGGAAACTCACCCCTCCACTTT.

This clonotype was picked up a small number of times. The chain recombines TRBV12-3 or TRBV12-4 with TRBJ1-5; D is ambiguous. This CDR3 comprises 14 residues. V lost 5 bases, J lost 0 bases, and 8 bases lay in between. The CDR3, as DNA: TGTGCCAGCAGTCCGGACGGTAGCAATCAGCCCCAGCATTTT. Its protein product is CASSPDGSNQPQHF.

This clonotype was seen more than once but under ten times. The rearrangement joins TRBV2 to TRBJ2-2; 9 bases map to TRBD2. V shed 8 bases, J shed 7 bases, and the junction held 14 bases outside the gene matches. The CDR3 runs to 16 residues. Germline V lookup: CDR1 SNHLY, CDR2 FYNNEI. In DNA, the CDR3 is TGTGCCAGCTCGATGGTAGCGGGAGAATGGGGCGGGGAGCTGTTTTTT. This gives the protein CASSMVAGEWGGELFF. The full variable domain, rest sourced from reference TRBV2 and TRBJ2-2, is EPEVTQTPSHQVTQMGQEVILRCVPISNHLYFYWYRQILGQKVEFLVSFYNNEISEKSEIFDDQFSVERPDGSNFTLKIRSTKLEDSAMYFCASSMVAGEWGGELFFGEGSRLTVL.

This clonotype was seen many times. The chain joins TRBV20-1 to TRBJ2-2, with TRBD2 identical over 7 bases. The V and J ends lost 7 bases and 6 bases, in that order; junction bases with no gene match: 14. The CDR3 contains 15 residues. Germline V gene lookup returns CDR1 DFQATT and CDR2 SNEGSKA (reference sequence). CDR3 amino acids: CSVRRRGRWSGELFF. CDR3 nucleotide sequence: TGCAGTGTGAGGCGACGCGGGAGATGGTCCGGGGAGCTGTTTTTT.

There are many counts of this clonotype. The V and J genes are TRBV20-1 and TRBJ2-2; perhaps TRBD2 as D (6 bases). The CDR3 extends over 15 amino acids. The germline V and J ends were trimmed by 1 base and 4 bases, with 13 bases remaining between them. From germline, CDR1 is DFQATT and CDR2 SNEGSKA (reference sequence). The CDR3, as DNA: TGCAGTGCTAGAGTGACGGGAGAGATCACCGGGGAGCTGTTTTTT. Translating it yields CSARVTGEITGELFF.

The chain couples TRBV13 to TRBJ2-1; tentatively, D is TRBD2 (6 bases). The germline V and J ends were trimmed by 2 bases and 6 bases, with 14 bases remaining between them. Per germline, CDR1 PRHDT and CDR2 FYEKMQ (reference sequence). This CDR3 has 15 amino acids. CDR3 in amino acids: CASSLTGERGNEQFF. CDR3 sequence (DNA): TGTGCCAGCAGCTTAACGGGGGAGAGAGGCAATGAGCAGTTCTTC.

This clonotype was recorded many times. The chain uses TRBV29-1 and TRBJ1-1; D is uncertain. Germline CDR1 is SQVTM and CDR2 is ANQGSEA. The V end lost 2 bases, the J end lost 4 bases, and 14 bases lay between the germline ends. The CDR3 is made up of 14 amino acids. In DNA form, the CDR3 reads TGCAGCGTTGAAATGGTGAGACCGGGCACTGAAGCTTTCTTT. The encoded protein is CSVEMVRPGTEAFF.